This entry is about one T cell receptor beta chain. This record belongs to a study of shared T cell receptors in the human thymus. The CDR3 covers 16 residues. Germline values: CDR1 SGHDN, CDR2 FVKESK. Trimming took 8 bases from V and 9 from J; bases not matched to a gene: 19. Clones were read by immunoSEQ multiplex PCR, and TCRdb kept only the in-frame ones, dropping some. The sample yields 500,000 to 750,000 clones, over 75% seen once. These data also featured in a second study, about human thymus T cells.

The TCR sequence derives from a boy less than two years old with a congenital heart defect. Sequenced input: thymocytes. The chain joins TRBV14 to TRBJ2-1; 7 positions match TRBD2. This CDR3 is CASGEERAGVVGEQFF. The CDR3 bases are TGTGCCAGCGGAGAAGAGCGGGCGGGAGTGGTTGGTGAGCAGTTCTTC. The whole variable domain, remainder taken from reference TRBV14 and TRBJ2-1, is EAGVTQFPSHSVIEKGQTVTLRCDPISGHDNLYWYRRVMGKEIKFLLHFVKESKQDESGMPNNRFLAERTGGTYSTLKVQPAELEDSGVYFCASGEERAGVVGEQFFGPGTRLTVL.